The 32 T cell receptor beta chains in this list originate from one sample, sequenced in a study of blood T cell repertoires in COVID-19. The assay was immunoSEQ multiplex PCR, and TCRdb's table has in-frame clones only and misses some. Counted here are 120,000 to 150,000 clones, roughly 89% occurring once; the ten biggest clones make up about 9.4%. Sequencing used peripheral blood. These receptors were obtained from a woman between 50 and 59 years old with active or convalescent COVID-19.

This chain joins TRBV7-3 and TRBJ2-5, with 8 bases aligning to TRBD2. The germline V gene has CDR1 SGHTA and CDR2 FQGTGA. The length of the CDR3 is 14 residues. The junction had 2 bases not matched to a gene; V was cut back by 2 bases and J by 3 bases. In DNA, the CDR3 is TGTGCCAGCAGCTTAGGTAGCGGGGAAGAGACCCAGTACTTC. Translating it yields CASSLGSGEETQYF.

The count of this clone is one. The chain links TRBV28 to TRBJ1-1; TRBD1 agrees at 7 bases. Germline V gene data show CDR1 as MDHEN and CDR2 as SYDVKM. Trimming at V came to 6 bases and at J to 6 bases, leaving 13 bases not matched to a gene. The CDR3 length is 15 residues. The CDR3 sequence: CASSTAGTESAEAFF. In DNA, the CDR3 is TGTGCCAGCAGCACCGCCGGGACAGAGAGCGCTGAAGCTTTCTTT.

V and J are TRBV11-1 and TRBJ1-2, with a weak D call TRBD1 (6 bases). V dropped 3 bases and J dropped 6 bases, with 14 bases sitting between them. Germline assignment: CDR1 SGHAT and CDR2 FQDESV (reference sequence). The CDR3 runs to 14 residues. The CDR3 loop is CASSFQGGVDGYTF. The CDR3 DNA sequence: TGTGCCAGCAGCTTCCAAGGGGGGGTAGATGGCTACACCTTC.

This clone was found a few times. The CDR3 nucleotides read TGTGCCAGTAGTCCAGGGGACAGAGGCCTTGAAGCTTTCTTT. This gives the protein CASSPGDRGLEAFF. This sequence joins TRBV19 and TRBJ1-1; 7 nucleotides align to TRBD1. Germline lookup yields CDR1 LNHDA and CDR2 SQIVND (reference sequence). The CDR3 contains 14 residues. J was trimmed by 7 bases and V by 5 bases; bases with no gene match: 10.

V and J are TRBV7-9 and TRBJ2-7; TRBD2 matches 7 bases. Germline V lookup: CDR1 SEHNR, CDR2 FQNEAQ (reference sequence). The junction had 6 bases not matched to a gene; V was cut back by 4 bases and J by 0 bases. This CDR3 is built from 15 residues. CDR3 loop: CASSSTGDYSYEQYF. DNA of the CDR3: TGTGCCAGCAGCTCCACCGGGGACTACTCCTACGAGCAGTACTTC.

The chain uses TRBV4-1 and TRBJ1-2; 9 nucleotides align to TRBD1. Germline lookup yields CDR1 MGHRA and CDR2 YSYEKL. The CDR3 length is 14 residues. The V segment lost 1 base and the J segment 4 bases; nucleotides outside the gene matches: 1. CDR3 coding DNA: TGCGCCAGCAGCCAAGGGGACAGGGCCTATGGCTACACCTTC. Protein sequence: CASSQGDRAYGYTF.

The V call is TRBV5-6, the J call TRBJ1-2; D possibly corresponds to TRBD1 (5 bases). Germline CDR1 is SGHDT and CDR2 is YYEEEE. Between the trimmed V and J ends, which lost 0 bases and 10 bases, there was a span of 10 bases. There are 12 residues in the CDR3. CDR3 region: CASSLGDSPYTF. DNA of the CDR3: TGTGCCAGCAGCTTGGGTGACAGTCCCTACACCTTC.

The chain employs TRBV9 and TRBJ1-2; 12 positions agree with TRBD1. V dropped 4 bases and J dropped 4; count of bases not matched to a gene: 14. CDR3 length: 18 amino acids. Germline-derived CDR1 and CDR2 are SGDLS and YYNGEE. Here the CDR3 reads CASSPPGQGAQSLYGYTF. The CDR3 DNA reads TGTGCCAGCAGCCCTCCGGGACAGGGGGCCCAATCACTCTATGGCTACACCTTC.

The chain employs TRBV5-1 and TRBJ2-3, with D possibly being TRBD2 (6 bases). The V end was cut by 3 bases, the J end by 0 bases, with 11 bases between. The CDR3 totals 15 residues. Germline V CDR1 and CDR2: SGHRS, YFSETQ. The CDR3 sequence is CASSSGGTSTDTQYF. CDR3 coding DNA: TGCGCCAGCAGCTCGGGCGGGACTAGCACAGATACGCAGTATTTT.

This clone was found a few times. The chain employs TRBV20-1 and TRBJ2-1; possibly TRBD1 for D (5 bases). Germline lookup yields CDR1 DFQATT and CDR2 SNEGSKA (reference sequence). The CDR3 contains 11 residues. The V end was cut by 6 bases, the J end by 13 bases, with 16 bases between. In nucleotides, the CDR3 is TGCAGTGCCAAAGTACAGGCCCCCCAGTTCTTC. This codes for CSAKVQAPQFF.

This sequence joins TRBV19 and TRBJ1-1, with 7 bases matching TRBD1. The trim removed 3 bases at V and 6 bases at J, leaving 4 bases unmatched. From germline, CDR1 is LNHDA and CDR2 SQIVND (reference sequence). The CDR3 length is 13 residues. This chain's CDR3 is CASSMRGPAEAFF. CDR3 bases: TGTGCCAGTAGTATGAGGGGGCCGGCTGAAGCTTTCTTT.

The gene calls are TRBV19 and TRBJ2-2, with TRBD2 matching over 10 bases. Per the germline V gene, CDR1 is LNHDA and CDR2 is SQIVND (reference sequence). This CDR3 is 14 amino acids long. V gave up 8 bases and J gave up 2 bases; unmatched junction bases: 2. CDR3 sequence (DNA): TGTGCCAGTGGACTAGCGGATAACACCGGGGAGCTGTTTTTT. Amino acids: CASGLADNTGELFF. Based on the CDR3 plus reference TRBV19 and TRBJ2-2, the full variable domain is DGGITQSPKYLFRKEGQNVTLSCEQNLNHDAMYWYRQDPGQGLRLIYYSQIVNDFQKGDIAEGYSVSREKKESFPLTVTSAQKNPTAFYLCASGLADNTGELFFGEGSRLTVL.

The genes are TRBV29-1 and TRBJ2-3; 9 bases agree with TRBD1. J lost 5 bases, V lost 7 bases, and 7 bases had no gene match. The germline V gene has CDR1 SQVTM and CDR2 ANQGSEA. CDR3 length equals 13 residues. The CDR3 protein is CSARDRVQDTQYF. The CDR3 DNA follows: TGCAGCGCGAGGGACAGGGTACAAGATACGCAGTATTTT.

The chain uses TRBV11-2 and TRBJ1-6; weak D call: TRBD1 (6 bases). Germline V gene sequence: CDR1 SGHAT, CDR2 FQNNGV. V lost 2 bases and J 7 bases, leaving 9 bases between the germline ends. The CDR3 has 14 residues. The CDR3: CASSLRQANSPLHF. DNA for the CDR3: TGTGCCAGCAGCTTACGACAGGCGAATTCACCCCTCCACTTT.

This sequence joins TRBV5-4 and TRBJ1-1; D not certain. The V gene's germline CDR1 is SGHNT and CDR2 YYREEE (reference sequence). This CDR3 is built from 15 residues. Trimming shortened V by 2 bases and J by 6 bases, and 17 bases separated the two germline ends. The CDR3 loop is CASSFGWRADAEAFF. CDR3 nucleotide sequence: TGTGCCAGCAGCTTTGGGTGGAGGGCGGACGCTGAAGCTTTCTTT.

The V call is TRBV4-1, the J call TRBJ2-2; TRBD1 agrees at 7 bases. Trimming at V came to 10 bases and at J to 2 bases, leaving 10 bases not matched to a gene. Germline CDR1 is MGHRA and CDR2 is YSYEKL. The CDR3 covers 15 residues. The CDR3 region is CATSNRGINTGELFF. The CDR3 DNA sequence: TGCGCCACCTCTAACAGGGGTATCAACACCGGGGAGCTGTTTTTT.

The chain employs TRBV7-2 and TRBJ1-5; D possibly corresponds to TRBD1 (5 bases). This CDR3 is built from 14 residues. Between the trimmed V and J ends, which lost 1 base and 4 bases, there was a span of 8 bases. Germline V gives CDR1 SGHTA, CDR2 FQGNSA. The CDR3 region is CASSLGGGNQPQHF. The DNA of the CDR3 is TGTGCCAGCAGCTTAGGGGGGGGAAATCAGCCCCAGCATTTT.

The chain employs TRBV10-3 and TRBJ1-6; 10 bases map to TRBD1. The V gene's germline CDR1 is ENHRY and CDR2 SYGVKD. V shed 0 bases, J shed 7 bases, and the junction held 3 bases outside the gene matches. CDR3 length: 16 amino acids. The CDR3: CAISESGTGENSPLHF. The CDR3, as DNA: TGTGCCATCAGTGAGTCAGGGACAGGGGAAAATTCACCCCTCCACTTT.

V gene TRBV13 combines with J gene TRBJ2-1, with D unresolved. In germline, CDR1 is PRHDT, CDR2 FYEKMQ (reference sequence). V lost 1 base to trimming and J lost 2 bases, with 9 bases between them. CDR3 length: 15 amino acids. The CDR3 DNA follows: TGTGCCAGCAGCTTAGTCGGAGAAACCTACAATGAGCAGTTCTTC. It codes for CASSLVGETYNEQFF.

The genes are TRBV12-3 or TRBV12-4 and TRBJ2-1; no definite D call. Trimming stripped 6 bases from V and 9 bases from J, with 9 bases between. The CDR3 contains 11 residues. CDR3 in DNA: TGTGCCAGCAGGTACACGGGTGAGCAGTTCTTC. As protein: CASRYTGEQFF.

The J gene is TRBJ1-4, the V gene TRBV15, with D uncertain. Germline values: CDR1 LNHNV, CDR2 YYDKDF (reference sequence). CDR3 length: 16 residues. V was shortened by 2 bases and J by 0 bases, with 10 bases between the two germline ends. CDR3 region: CATSRTPTATNEKLFF. In nucleotides, the CDR3 is TGTGCCACCAGCAGAACTCCTACCGCAACTAATGAAAAACTGTTTTTT.

This chain uses TRBV5-4 with TRBJ1-2; no definite D call. The length of the CDR3 is 13 residues. V was clipped by 4 bases and J by 6 bases, with 13 bases between them. The V gene's germline CDR1 is SGHNT and CDR2 YYREEE (reference sequence). The CDR3 loop reads CASSLPDGDGYTF. The CDR3 DNA is TGTGCCAGCAGCCTTCCGGACGGGGATGGCTACACCTTC. The full variable domain, completed using reference TRBV5-4 and TRBJ1-2, is ETGVTQSPTHLIKTRGQQVTLRCSSQSGHNTVSWYQQALGQGPQFIFQYYREEENGRGNFPPRFSGLQFPNYSSELNVNALELDDSALYLCASSLPDGDGYTFGSGTRLTVV.

This clone was observed a few times. The chain carries TRBV5-1 and TRBJ1-6; 8 bases match TRBD1. The germline gives CDR1 SGHRS, CDR2 YFSETQ. The CDR3 contains 14 residues. The J segment lost 9 bases and the V segment lost 2 bases, leaving 4 bases of the junction unmatched. CDR3 in DNA: TGCGCCAGCAGCTTTGGACAGGGTGGTTCACCCCTCCACTTT. Protein: CASSFGQGGSPLHF.

This sequence joins TRBV6-5 and TRBJ1-5; D is undetermined. The CDR3 runs to 14 residues. Germline CDR1 and CDR2: MNHEY and SVGAGI. V shed 10 bases and J shed 1 base, with 14 bases lying between them. The CDR3 DNA is TGTGCCACCACTGGAGACGGGAGCAATCAGCCCCAGCATTTT. Protein product: CATTGDGSNQPQHF.

CDR3 region: CASSLYPSDSPYGYTF. The CDR3 DNA follows: TGTGCCAGCAGTTTATACCCCTCGGACAGCCCTTATGGCTACACCTTC. The gene calls are TRBV27 and TRBJ1-2, with TRBD1 as a possible D gene (6 bases). Germline V lookup: CDR1 MNHEY, CDR2 SMNVEV (reference sequence). The CDR3 spans 16 residues. V was shortened by 1 base and J by 5 bases, with 17 bases between the two germline ends.

This chain joins TRBV4-2 and TRBJ1-2; 10 bases line up with TRBD1. CDR3 length: 15 residues. V lost 5 bases to trimming and J lost 9 bases; unmatched junction nucleotides: 12. The germline V gene encodes CDR1 LGHNA and CDR2 YNFKEQ. CDR3 coding DNA: TGTGCCAGCAGCTCACGACAGGGGGCCATCGTAAGCTACACCTTC. Translation: CASSSRQGAIVSYTF.

V is TRBV19 and J is TRBJ2-1; the D gene is possibly TRBD1 (6 bases). In germline, CDR1 is LNHDA, CDR2 SQIVND (reference sequence). This CDR3 spans 16 amino acids. The germline V and J ends were trimmed by 6 bases and 9 bases, with 24 bases remaining between them. CDR3 protein: CASSTARVYQQGEQFF. The CDR3 nucleotides are TGTGCCAGTAGCACCGCCAGGGTTTATCAACAGGGTGAGCAGTTCTTC.

CDR3 nucleotides: TGTGCCAGCAGCCAAGATATTCCCGTAGAAAAACTGTTTTTT. Amino acid sequence: CASSQDIPVEKLFF. This sequence joins TRBV4-2 and TRBJ1-4, with no clear D. The CDR3 is 14 amino acids. The V and J ends lost 0 bases and 8 bases respectively, with 10 bases between them. Per germline, CDR1 LGHNA and CDR2 YNFKEQ.

This clone has only one observation. The chain carries TRBV19 and TRBJ2-2; 10 bases line up with TRBD1. The CDR3 consists of 16 residues. With 7 bases clipped from V and 5 bases from J, the junction kept 10 bases outside the gene matches. CDR1 and CDR2 (germline): LNHDA, SQIVND (reference sequence). The CDR3 loop reads CASTNTGTGVTGELFF. Written as DNA, the CDR3 is TGTGCCAGTACCAATACCGGGACAGGGGTGACCGGGGAGCTGTTTTTT.

The J gene is TRBJ1-5, the V gene TRBV19; D is uncertain. With 0 bases removed from V and 5 bases from J, the gap between germline ends came to 17 bases. CDR1 LNHDA and CDR2 SQIVND come from the germline V gene (reference sequence). The CDR3 loop spans 17 amino acids. Here the CDR3 reads CASSIEAGSSFDQPQHF. CDR3 DNA: TGTGCCAGTAGTATAGAAGCGGGAAGTTCCTTCGATCAGCCCCAGCATTTT.

The V and J genes are TRBV21-1 and TRBJ1-2; the listed D gene, TRBD1, was not tested against the DNA. TRBV21-1 is a listed pseudogene. The CDR3 spans 13 residues. In DNA, the CDR3 is TGTGCCAGCATTTCGGACAGAAACTCTGGCTACACCTTC. This sequence encodes CASISDRNSGYTF.

The rearrangement uses TRBV4-1 and TRBJ2-2; no clear D. Trimming pared 1 base from V and 0 bases from J, leaving 6 bases between. Germline values: CDR1 MGHRA, CDR2 YSYEKL. This CDR3 comprises 15 residues. CDR3 coding DNA: TGCGCCAGCAGCCAAGTACTGGCGAACACCGGGGAGCTGTTTTTT. This sequence encodes CASSQVLANTGELFF.